This T cell receptor (beta chain) was recovered during a study of Ad26.COV2.S vaccination and SARS-CoV-2 variants. Study at large: The study gave Ad26.COV2.S intramuscularly, once or twice 56 days apart.

Repertoires were generated with immunoSEQ multiplex PCR, while TCRdb's copy carries only in-frame clones and drops some. Of a few hundred thousand clones listed, approximately 88% were seen once; the top ten hold 3.6%. Study results and limitations: Participants in the vaccine arm had higher spike-specific TCR breadth; placebo recipients had lower. Vaccine and placebo recipients had similar non-spike TCR breadth.

Treatment defined: some 20 received Ad26.COV2.S at low or high dose, single or two shots; a few received placebo; per-sample allocation not given. Sampling took place 63 days after the first vaccine or placebo injection. This person who donated was an adult of 18-55 years in Boston. Concerning this clone itself: Its antigen is as yet unknown. Other nucleotide sequences from this sample produce the same CDR3.

This clonotype was sampled from a person between 18 and 59 years old who received the Ad26.COV2.S COVID-19 vaccine or a placebo. This specimen consisted of peripheral blood, obtained in a trial of Ad26.COV2.S vaccine versus placebo.

The CDR3, as DNA: TGTGCCAGCAGCTTAGGGGGAGGAACCTACAATGAGCAGTTCTTC. This translates into CASSLGGGTYNEQFF. J is TRBJ2-1 and V is TRBV11-2; D may be TRBD2 (6 bases). The CDR3 is made up of 15 amino acids. The germline V gene has CDR1 SGHAT and CDR2 FQNNGV. Trimming pared 1 base from V and 2 bases from J, leaving 9 bases between.